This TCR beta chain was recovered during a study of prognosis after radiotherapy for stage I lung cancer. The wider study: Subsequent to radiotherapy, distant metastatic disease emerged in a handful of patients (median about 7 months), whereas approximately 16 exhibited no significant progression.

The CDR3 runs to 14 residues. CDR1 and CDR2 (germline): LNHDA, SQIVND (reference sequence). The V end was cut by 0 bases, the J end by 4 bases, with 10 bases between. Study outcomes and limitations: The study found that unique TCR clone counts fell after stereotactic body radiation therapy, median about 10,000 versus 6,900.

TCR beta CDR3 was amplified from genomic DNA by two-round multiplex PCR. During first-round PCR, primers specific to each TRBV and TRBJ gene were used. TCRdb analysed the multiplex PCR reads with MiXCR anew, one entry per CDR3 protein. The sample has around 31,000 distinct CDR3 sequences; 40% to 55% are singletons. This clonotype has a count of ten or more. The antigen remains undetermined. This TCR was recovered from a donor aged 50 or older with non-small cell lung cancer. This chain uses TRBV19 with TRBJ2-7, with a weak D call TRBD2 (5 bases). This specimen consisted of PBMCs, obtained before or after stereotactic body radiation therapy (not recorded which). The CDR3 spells CASSIEGVGYEQYF. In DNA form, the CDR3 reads TGTGCCAGTAGTATAGAGGGAGTCGGGTACGAGCAGTACTTC.